Below are 4 T cell receptor beta chains sequenced from a single sample in a study of OX40 agonist ivuxolimab in advanced cancers. The method was the immunoSEQ multiplex PCR assay. The table was pulled from immuneACCESS by TCRdb, which kept in-frame rearrangements only. Such tables lose some clones; where checked, under half of the loss comes from unresolved V genes, and the rest has no known cause. Within this sample are about 68,000 clones, with around 84% of them counted one time only. Under 2% of the sample lies in the top ten. The source was CD4+ or CD8+ T cells sorted from blood, collected in a trial of the OX40 agonist ivuxolimab. The origin of the receptors is an adult with an advanced solid tumor such as melanoma, head and neck, liver or kidney cancer.

The gene calls are TRBV5-1 and TRBJ1-1; D is possibly TRBD1 (5 bases). V was clipped by 1 base and J by 1 base, with 14 bases between them. The CDR3 contains 16 residues. Germline CDR1 and CDR2: SGHRS and YFSETQ. In DNA, the CDR3 is TGCGCCAGCAGCTTGCGTCGGGCGGGGGGGAACACTGAAGCTTTCTTT. Translation: CASSLRRAGGNTEAFF.

This clone turned up a few times. The chain is built from TRBV4-1 and TRBJ2-7, with D tentatively TRBD2 (6 bases). CDR1 and CDR2 (germline): MGHRA, YSYEKL. The CDR3 runs 15 residues. The V and J ends lost 0 bases and 3 bases respectively, with 12 bases between them. CDR3 bases: TGCGCCAGCAGCCAAGATCCCACTAGCCGCTACGAGCAGTACTTC. Translation: CASSQDPTSRYEQYF.

V gene TRBV6-1 combines with J gene TRBJ1-5; D not certain. Trimming left V 6 bases short and J 3 bases short, with 9 bases between. The germline CDR1 and CDR2 sequences are MNHNS and SASEGT. The CDR3 spans 13 residues. CDR3 residues: CASRDRLNQPQHF. DNA for the CDR3: TGTGCCAGCAGGGACCGCCTCAATCAGCCCCAGCATTTT.

V gene TRBV30 combines with J gene TRBJ1-4; D is uncertain. This CDR3 region has 14 residues. Per germline, CDR1 GTSNPN and CDR2 SVGIG (reference sequence). Trimming cost V 2 bases and J 0 bases, with 7 bases left between them. This CDR3 is CAWSRVATNEKLFF. CDR3 coding DNA: TGTGCCTGGAGTCGAGTGGCAACTAATGAAAAACTGTTTTTT. Together with reference TRBV30 and TRBJ1-4, the CDR3 gives the full variable domain: SQTIHQWPATLVQPVGSPLSLECTVEGTSNPNLYWYRQAAGRGLQLLFYSVGIGQISSEVPQNLSASRPQDRQFILSSKKLLLSDSGFYLCAWSRVATNEKLFFGSGTQLSVL.